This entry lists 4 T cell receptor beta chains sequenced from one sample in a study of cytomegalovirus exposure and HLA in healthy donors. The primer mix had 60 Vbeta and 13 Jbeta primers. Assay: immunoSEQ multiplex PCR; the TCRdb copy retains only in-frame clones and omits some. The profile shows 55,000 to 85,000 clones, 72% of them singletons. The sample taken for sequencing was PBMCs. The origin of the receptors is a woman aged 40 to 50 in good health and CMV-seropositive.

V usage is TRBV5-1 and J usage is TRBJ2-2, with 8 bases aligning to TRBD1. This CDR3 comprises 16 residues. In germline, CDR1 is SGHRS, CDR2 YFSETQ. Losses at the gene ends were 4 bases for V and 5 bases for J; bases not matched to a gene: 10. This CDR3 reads CASSRDRGLLTGELFF. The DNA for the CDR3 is TGCGCCAGCAGCCGAGACAGGGGCCTGCTGACCGGGGAGCTGTTTTTT.

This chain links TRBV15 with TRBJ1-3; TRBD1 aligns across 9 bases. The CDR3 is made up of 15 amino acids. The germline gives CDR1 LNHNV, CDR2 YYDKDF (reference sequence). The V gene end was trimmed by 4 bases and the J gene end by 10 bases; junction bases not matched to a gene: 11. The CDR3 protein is CATSTPGQGISTIYF. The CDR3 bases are TGTGCCACCAGCACACCGGGACAGGGAATCTCAACCATATATTTT.

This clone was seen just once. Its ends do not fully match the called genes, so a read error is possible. The CDR3 loop reads CASSPGVSQETQYF. DNA of the CDR3: TGTGCTAGCAGCCCTGGAGTTAGCCAAGAGACCCAGTACTTC. The rearrangement uses TRBV7-7 and TRBJ2-5; no definite D call. From germline, CDR1 is SSHAT and CDR2 FNYEAQ (reference sequence). The CDR3 runs 14 residues.

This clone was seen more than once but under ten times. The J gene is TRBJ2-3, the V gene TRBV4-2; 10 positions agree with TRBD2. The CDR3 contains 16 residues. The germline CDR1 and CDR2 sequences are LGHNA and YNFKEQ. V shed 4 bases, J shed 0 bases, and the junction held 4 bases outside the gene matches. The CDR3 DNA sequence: TGTGCCAGCAGCCCGGAACTAGCGGGGAGCACAGATACGCAGTATTTT. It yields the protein CASSPELAGSTDTQYF.